These T cell receptor beta chains were read from a single sample in a study of vaccination and CD4 T cells after COVID-19. TCRdb used MiXCR to reprocess the PCR reads, holding one entry per CDR3 protein. The sample lists around 28,000 distinct CDR3 sequences; 51% were seen once. The sample here was CD4+ T cells from blood, taken about 7 months after SARS-CoV-2 vaccination. Receptors originate from a human donor who had recovered from COVID-19. CDR3s include the opening cysteine and the closing phenylalanine or tryptophan. The D gene is left open where the match is weak. A clone size is listed for some rows: how often the clone was seen (once, few, many), or a class if it is expanded.

cdr3_nt,cdr3_aa,j_call,cdr3_length,d_call,v_call,clone_size
TGTGCCATCAGTGAGTCTACCGGGAGGGTTACGCAGTATTTT,CAISESTGRVTQYF,TRBJ2-3,14,TRBD2,TRBV10-3,-
TGTGCCAGCAGCTTAGCGCGTCTAGCGGGCGGTGAGCAGTACTTC,CASSLARLAGGEQYF,TRBJ2-7,15,TRBD2,TRBV7-2,-
TGTGCCAGCAGTTTGGGGAACGAGCAGTACTTC,CASSLGNEQYF,TRBJ2-7,11,-,TRBV27,-
TGTGCCCGAACCCACCTAGCGGGAGGTGAGCACAATGAGCAGTTCTTC,CARTHLAGGEHNEQFF,TRBJ2-1,16,TRBD2,TRBV6-1,-
TGTGCCACCAGCAGAGTCTCGAATGGACTAGCGGGAAGTGGGGAGCTGTTTTTT,CATSRVSNGLAGSGELFF,TRBJ2-2,18,TRBD2,TRBV15,-
TGCGCCAGCAGCCAATTGTGGGGCCAAGAGACCCAGTACTTC,CASSQLWGQETQYF,TRBJ2-5,14,-,TRBV4-1,-
TGTGCCAGCAGTTACAGCGGGACTAGCGGGTACGAGCAGTACTTC,CASSYSGTSGYEQYF,TRBJ2-7,15,TRBD2,TRBV6-5,-
TGTGCCATCAGTGACGGACTAGCGTCGGGAAAGACCCAGTACTTC,CAISDGLASGKTQYF,TRBJ2-5,15,TRBD2,TRBV10-3,-
TGTGCCAGCAGCCCCGGACAGGGTCGGTCTGAAGCTTTCTTT,CASSPGQGRSEAFF,TRBJ1-1,14,TRBD1,TRBV11-2,-
TGTGCCAGCAGCTCCACCCGGGACAGACCCAGTCAGCCCCAGCATTTT,CASSSTRDRPSQPQHF,TRBJ1-5,16,TRBD1,TRBV7-3,-
TGTGCCACCAGCAGGGGCGGGACGACAATGTCTATGGGGACCCAGTACTTC,CATSRGGTTMSMGTQYF,TRBJ2-5,17,-,TRBV15,few
TGTGCCAGCCGCGGGACTAGCGGAACCTACGAGCAGTACTTC,CASRGTSGTYEQYF,TRBJ2-7,14,TRBD2,TRBV28,-
TGTGCCAGCAGCTTAATCCAGGGGGAGACCCAGTACTTC,CASSLIQGETQYF,TRBJ2-5,13,-,TRBV7-8,-
TGTGCCACCACGGAGTCACAAAAAAGATATGGCTACACCTTC,CATTESQKRYGYTF,TRBJ1-2,14,-,TRBV15,few
TGTGCCAGTAGTATGTGGGACAGGGTCGTAGGTCAGCCCCAGCATTTT,CASSMWDRVVGQPQHF,TRBJ1-5,16,TRBD1,TRBV19,-
TGTGCCAGCAGCCCCGACAGGGACCCGCGCCACTATAATTCACCCCTCCACTTT,CASSPDRDPRHYNSPLHF,TRBJ1-6,18,TRBD1,TRBV28,-
TGTGCCAGCAGCCTCAGACTGGGAACCACCGGGGAGCTGTTTTTT,CASSLRLGTTGELFF,TRBJ2-2,15,-,TRBV7-2,-